Listed below are T cell receptor beta chains from one sample, sequenced in a study of somatic mutations in cytotoxic T cells in rheumatoid arthritis. The protocol was immunoSEQ multiplex PCR, while the TCRdb copy is restricted to in-frame clones and leaves out a portion. The repertoire has about 10,000 clones, around 85% of them found once; the top ten carry approximately 8.1%. Material: CD8+ T cells sorted from blood. The receptors come from an adult with rheumatoid arthritis. CDR3s include the opening cysteine and the closing phenylalanine or tryptophan. D genes are given only for firm matches. Size is stated for part of the rows, as once, few or many counts, or as a class when the clone is expanded.

CDR3aa	CDR3nt	v_gene	j_gene	d_gene	abundance
CASSPHSSTALYEQYF	TGTGCCAGCAGCCCCCACTCCTCGACAGCCCTTTACGAGCAGTACTTC	TRBV4-2	TRBJ2-7	.	.
CASRTNSNYGYTF	TGCGCCAGCAGGACAAACTCGAACTATGGCTACACCTTC	TRBV5-1	TRBJ1-2	.	.
CASSPEGQGAYEQYF	TGTGCCAGCAGCCCCGAGGGACAGGGGGCTTACGAGCAGTACTTC	TRBV9	TRBJ2-7	TRBD1	.
CASSQVHRGGRDYGYTF	TGCGCCAGCAGCCAAGTCCACCGGGGGGGCCGGGACTATGGCTACACCTTC	TRBV4-1	TRBJ1-2	.	.
CASSPGPPRSLEQYF	TGTGCCAGTAGTCCTGGACCCCCGAGGTCCCTCGAGCAGTACTTC	TRBV19	TRBJ2-7	.	.
CASSEGVAGRNNNEQFF	TGTGCCAGCAGTGAGGGGGTTGCGGGGAGAAATAACAATGAGCAGTTCTTC	TRBV6-1	TRBJ2-1	.	.
CASSSSKGLGAQYF	TGTGCCAGCAGCTCCAGTAAGGGACTAGGCGCGCAGTACTTC	TRBV7-2	TRBJ2-7	TRBD2	.
CASSPHRMGNEKLFF	TGTGCCAGCAGTCCACACAGGATGGGTAATGAAAAACTGTTTTTT	TRBV27	TRBJ1-4	.	.
CASSLLLPDTQYF	TGCGCCAGCAGCCTGCTACTTCCGGATACGCAGTATTTT	TRBV5-1	TRBJ2-3	.	once
CASSEESTGSYNEQFF	TGTGCCAGCAGTGAAGAGTCAACGGGATCCTACAATGAGCAGTTCTTC	TRBV6-1	TRBJ2-1	.	.
CASSEWTDRGTDTQYF	TGTGCCAGCAGTGAATGGACAGACAGGGGCACAGATACGCAGTATTTT	TRBV25-1	TRBJ2-3	TRBD1	.
CASSEVGGADTEAFF	TGTGCCAGCAGTGAAGTAGGGGGGGCAGACACTGAAGCTTTCTTT	TRBV25-1	TRBJ1-1	.	.
CASSLGGAYGYTF	TGTGCCAGCAGTTTAGGGGGGGCGTATGGCTACACCTTC	TRBV27	TRBJ1-2	.	.
CATRGLYNEQFF	TGTGCCACCAGAGGACTTTACAATGAGCAGTTCTTC	TRBV15	TRBJ2-1	.	.
CASSAPGAEAFF	TGTGCCAGCAGTGCGCCGGGAGCTGAAGCTTTCTTT	TRBV6-1	TRBJ1-1	.	.
CASNGGTYEQYF	TGTGCCAGCAATGGGGGAACCTACGAGCAGTACTTC	TRBV6-1	TRBJ2-7	.	.
CASSLSDSTNYGYTF	TGTGCCAGCAGCCTAAGCGACTCAACTAACTATGGCTACACCTTC	TRBV7-3	TRBJ1-2	.	.
CASSVEGSGNTIYF	TGTGCCAGCAGCGTAGAGGGATCAGGAAACACCATATATTTT	TRBV9	TRBJ1-3	.	.
CASSPLGRSYEQYF	TGTGCCAGCAGCCCCCTAGGCCGATCCTACGAGCAGTACTTC	TRBV11-2	TRBJ2-7	.	.
CASSLSPPSDHKDEQFF	TGTGCCAGCAGTTTATCCCCTCCTAGCGATCACAAGGATGAGCAGTTCTTC	TRBV27	TRBJ2-1	.	.
CASSAIGYEQYF	TGTGCCAGCAGCGCGATTGGGTACGAGCAGTACTTC	TRBV7-9	TRBJ2-7	.	.
CASRDPGSRSGTSGNEQFF	TGTGCCAGCAGGGATCCGGGATCCCGCTCGGGGACTAGCGGCAATGAGCAGTTCTTC	TRBV2	TRBJ2-1	TRBD2	.
CASSQVGQGELFSGNTIYF	TGTGCCAGCAGCCAAGTTGGACAGGGTGAGCTTTTCTCTGGAAACACCATATATTTT	TRBV4-2	TRBJ1-3	TRBD1	.
CASSRGGLDEQYF	TGTGCCAGCAGCCGGGGGGGCCTGGACGAGCAGTACTTC	TRBV13	TRBJ2-7	TRBD2	once
CASSLALLDTQYF	TGTGCCAGCAGCTTAGCGTTGTTGGATACGCAGTATTTT	TRBV7-2	TRBJ2-3	.	.
CASSLGGLMNTEAFF	TGTGCCAGCAGCTTAGGAGGACTAATGAACACTGAAGCTTTCTTT	TRBV7-9	TRBJ1-1	.	.
CASSLGTSGAYNEQFF	TGTGCCAGCAGCCTCGGGACTAGCGGGGCCTACAATGAGCAGTTCTTC	TRBV9	TRBJ2-1	TRBD2	.
CASSQPGQGTYEQYF	TGTGCCAGCTCACAGCCGGGACAGGGGACCTACGAGCAGTACTTC	TRBV18	TRBJ2-7	TRBD1	.
CASSSALAGLAGDFQETQYF	TGCGCCAGCAGCTCCGCTCTTGCTGGACTAGCGGGAGACTTCCAAGAGACCCAGTACTTC	TRBV5-1	TRBJ2-5	TRBD2	.
CASRMPGELFF	TGTGCCAGTAGGATGCCCGGGGAGCTGTTTTTT	TRBV19	TRBJ2-2	.	.
CAWSPGYNEQFF	TGTGCCTGGAGTCCCGGCTACAATGAGCAGTTCTTC	TRBV30	TRBJ2-1	.	.
CASSQEAGSYEQYF	TGCGCCAGCAGCCAAGAGGCAGGATCCTACGAGCAGTACTTC	TRBV4-1	TRBJ2-7	.	few
CASSGGYSNQPQHF	TGTGCCAGCAGCGGGGGGTATAGCAATCAGCCCCAGCATTTT	TRBV5-6	TRBJ1-5	.	.
CASSSRGSGNTIYF	TGCGCCAGCAGCTCCCGGGGATCTGGAAACACCATATATTTT	TRBV5-1	TRBJ1-3	.	few
CASSVVVESYGYTF	TGTGCCAGCAGCGTAGTCGTGGAAAGCTATGGCTACACCTTC	TRBV9	TRBJ1-2	.	.
CASSRRGLWTYEQYF	TGTGCCAGCAGTCGAAGGGGGCTATGGACCTACGAGCAGTACTTC	TRBV6-5	TRBJ2-7	TRBD1	.
CASSLEDRATDTQYF	TGTGCCAGCAGCTTAGAGGACCGGGCCACAGATACGCAGTATTTT	TRBV11-2	TRBJ2-3	.	.
CSAQRREAFF	TGCAGTGCGCAAAGACGAGAAGCTTTCTTT	TRBV20-1	TRBJ1-1	.	few
CASSLRDSLAGELFF	TGCGCCAGCAGCTTGCGGGATAGTCTAGCCGGGGAGCTGTTTTTT	TRBV5-1	TRBJ2-2	.	.
CASSYSGAGGQIEQFF	TGTGCCAGCAGTTACTCGGGAGCGGGGGGCCAGATTGAGCAGTTCTTC	TRBV6-5	TRBJ2-1	TRBD2	.
CASSIADTLNEQFF	TGTGCCAGTAGTATTGCCGACACCCTCAATGAGCAGTTCTTC	TRBV19	TRBJ2-1	.	.
CASSQREWSYEQYF	TGTGCCAGCAGTCAGCGGGAGTGGAGTTACGAGCAGTACTTC	TRBV6-1	TRBJ2-7	TRBD2	.
CASSPGNSYNEQFF	TGTGCCAGCAGCCCTGGTAACTCCTACAATGAGCAGTTCTTC	TRBV5-6	TRBJ2-1	.	.
CASSLEYRETGELFF	TGCGCCAGCAGCTTGGAGTACAGAGAAACCGGGGAGCTGTTTTTT	TRBV5-1	TRBJ2-2	.	.